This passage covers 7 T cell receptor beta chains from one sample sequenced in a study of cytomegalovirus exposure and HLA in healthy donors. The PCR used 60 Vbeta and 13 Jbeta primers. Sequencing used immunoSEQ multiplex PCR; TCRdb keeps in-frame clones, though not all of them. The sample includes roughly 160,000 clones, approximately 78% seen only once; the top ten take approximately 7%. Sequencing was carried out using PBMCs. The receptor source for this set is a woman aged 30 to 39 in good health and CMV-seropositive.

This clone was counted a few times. This chain's CDR3 is CSGGENIQYF. CDR3 bases: TGCAGTGGGGGAGAAAACATTCAGTACTTC. This chain connects TRBV20-1 to TRBJ2-4; D might be TRBD2 (5 bases). The CDR3 runs 10 residues. V was shortened by 7 bases and J by 5 bases, with 6 bases between the two germline ends. The germline CDR1 and CDR2 sequences are DFQATT and SNEGSKA (reference sequence).

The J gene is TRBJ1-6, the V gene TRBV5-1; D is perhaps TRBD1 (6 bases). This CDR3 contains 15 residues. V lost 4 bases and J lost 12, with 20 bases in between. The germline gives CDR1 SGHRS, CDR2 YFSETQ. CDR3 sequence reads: CASSVWDTRREPLHF. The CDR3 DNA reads TGCGCCAGCAGCGTGTGGGACACTCGCCGGGAACCCCTCCACTTT.

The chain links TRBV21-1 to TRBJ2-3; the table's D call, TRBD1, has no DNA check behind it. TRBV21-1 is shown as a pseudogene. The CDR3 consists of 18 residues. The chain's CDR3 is CASSAVGYGQGINDTQYF. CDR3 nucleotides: TGTGCCAGCAGCGCAGTAGGATATGGACAGGGGATAAATGATACGCAGTATTTT.

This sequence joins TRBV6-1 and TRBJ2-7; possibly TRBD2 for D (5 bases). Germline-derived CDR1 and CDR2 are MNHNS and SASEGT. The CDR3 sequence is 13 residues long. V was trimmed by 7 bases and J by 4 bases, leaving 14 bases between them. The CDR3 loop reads CASILRAPYEQYF. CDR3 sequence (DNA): TGTGCCAGCATATTGAGGGCCCCTTACGAGCAGTACTTC.

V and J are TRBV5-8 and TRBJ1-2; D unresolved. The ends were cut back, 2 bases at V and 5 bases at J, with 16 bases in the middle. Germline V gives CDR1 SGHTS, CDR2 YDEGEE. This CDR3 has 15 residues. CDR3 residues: CASSFARLTAYGYTF. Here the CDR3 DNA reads TGTGCCAGCAGCTTCGCCCGCTTAACAGCTTATGGCTACACCTTC.

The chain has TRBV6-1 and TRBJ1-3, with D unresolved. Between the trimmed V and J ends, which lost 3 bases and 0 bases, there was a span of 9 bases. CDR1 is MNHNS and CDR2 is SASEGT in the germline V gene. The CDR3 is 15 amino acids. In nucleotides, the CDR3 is TGTGCCAGCAGTGACTCGCCTATCTCTGGAAACACCATATATTTT. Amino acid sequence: CASSDSPISGNTIYF.

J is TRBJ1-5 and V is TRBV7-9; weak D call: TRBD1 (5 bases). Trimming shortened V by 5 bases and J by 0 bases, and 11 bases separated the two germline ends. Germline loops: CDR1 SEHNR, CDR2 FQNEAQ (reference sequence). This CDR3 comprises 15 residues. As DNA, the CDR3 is TGTGCCAGCAGCGGGGGGGTTTATAGCAATCAGCCCCAGCATTTT. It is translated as CASSGGVYSNQPQHF.